These T cell receptor beta chains were read from a single sample in a study of vaccination and CD4 T cells after COVID-19. TCRdb reanalysed the PCR reads using MiXCR and keeps one entry per CDR3 protein. The sample includes about 6,800 distinct CDR3 sequences, around 34% of them seen just once. Their target antigens are unknown. Sequencing used CD4+ T cells from blood, cultured in vitro. Source of these receptors: a human donor in good health. Each CDR3 is given with its conserved first and last residue. D genes are given only for firm matches.

cdr3_aa: CSAPRTGSDYEQYF; j_call: TRBJ2-7; d_call: TRBD1; v_call: TRBV20-1
cdr3_aa: CASSLGLDFGYGYTF; j_call: TRBJ1-2; d_call: .; v_call: TRBV7-2
cdr3_aa: CSASRGTGELFF; j_call: TRBJ2-2; d_call: .; v_call: TRBV20-1
cdr3_aa: CATSDLKGTDYNEQFF; j_call: TRBJ2-1; d_call: .; v_call: TRBV24-1
cdr3_aa: CASTWDRGNTGELFF; j_call: TRBJ2-2; d_call: TRBD1; v_call: TRBV28
cdr3_aa: CASSDPALGETQYF; j_call: TRBJ2-5; d_call: .; v_call: TRBV2
cdr3_aa: CASSWTGTSYNEQFF; j_call: TRBJ2-1; d_call: TRBD1; v_call: TRBV27
cdr3_aa: CASTLGAGVSYEQYF; j_call: TRBJ2-7; d_call: TRBD2; v_call: TRBV28
cdr3_aa: CASADRGPYEQYF; j_call: TRBJ2-7; d_call: TRBD1; v_call: TRBV7-9
cdr3_aa: CASNAGKHNEQFF; j_call: TRBJ2-1; d_call: .; v_call: TRBV6-1
cdr3_aa: CASSGGENEQFF; j_call: TRBJ2-1; d_call: .; v_call: TRBV5-4
cdr3_aa: CASSKGSAGNTIYF; j_call: TRBJ1-3; d_call: .; v_call: TRBV28
cdr3_aa: CSARWTPRALEQYF; j_call: TRBJ2-7; d_call: .; v_call: TRBV20-1
cdr3_aa: CASSLLRGGEAFF; j_call: TRBJ1-1; d_call: .; v_call: TRBV7-8
cdr3_aa: CASSSPGTGSYEQYF; j_call: TRBJ2-7; d_call: .; v_call: TRBV27
cdr3_aa: CASSRGPSETQYF; j_call: TRBJ2-5; d_call: TRBD1; v_call: TRBV19
cdr3_aa: CATSRDPSSVQYF; j_call: TRBJ2-7; d_call: .; v_call: TRBV15
cdr3_aa: CSAHKLLAGAETQYF; j_call: TRBJ2-5; d_call: TRBD2; v_call: TRBV20-1
cdr3_aa: CATSDHQTYGYTF; j_call: TRBJ1-2; d_call: .; v_call: TRBV24-1
cdr3_aa: CSAREAGRSNQPQHF; j_call: TRBJ1-5; d_call: .; v_call: TRBV20-1
cdr3_aa: CASGLGLAGAQYF; j_call: TRBJ2-7; d_call: TRBD2; v_call: TRBV6-2/TRBV6-3
cdr3_aa: CASPRPRRGETQYF; j_call: TRBJ2-5; d_call: .; v_call: TRBV9
cdr3_aa: CASSLLMGQGIRQYF; j_call: TRBJ2-7; d_call: TRBD1; v_call: TRBV28
cdr3_aa: CSARDRIQNPPYF; j_call: TRBJ2-7; d_call: .; v_call: TRBV20-1
cdr3_aa: CASSPPGPGANVLTF; j_call: TRBJ2-6; d_call: .; v_call: TRBV6-1
cdr3_aa: CASSLVNSGSNEQYF; j_call: TRBJ2-7; d_call: TRBD2; v_call: TRBV7-6